The 24 T cell receptor beta chains listed next were all sequenced from one sample in a study of persistence of HIV-infected CD4 T cells (dated by TCRdb to about 2020). No antigen has been assigned to these receptors. The sample's treatment or condition label, in plain terms: suppressive antiretroviral therapy. A pool of overlapping 15-mer peptides from HIV-1 Gag, at 1 ug per peptide per mL, was used to stimulate the cells. Sorting of responding CD4+ T cells was based on upregulation of both CD40 ligand and CD69. The immunoSEQ hsTCRB assay version 4, run in survey mode, was used to sequence TCRbeta repertoires from genomic DNA. In TCRdb, the immuneACCESS table is reduced to in-frame sequences with V and J assigned. These tables do not hold every clone; where another copy was compared, an unresolved V gene accounts for under half, and the others remain unexplained. The table for this sample lists more than 30,000 clones; roughly 70% of them were counted only once. Roughly 1.4% of the sample is taken by the ten largest.

Material: CD4+ T cells sorted from PBMCs after approximately 19-hour stimulation, obtained from a patient who received antiretroviral therapy. The cell subset or site tag for this specimen amounts to: CD40L+CD69+ CD4 T cells responding to HIV-1 Gag peptides. The receptors stem from an adult man with HIV who was CMV-seropositive.

J is TRBJ2-1 and V is TRBV14; D gene uncertain. Germline loops: CDR1 SGHDN, CDR2 FVKESK. The CDR3 length is 18 residues. The ends were cut back, 1 base at V and 4 bases at J, with 20 bases in the middle. CDR3 nucleotide sequence: TGTGCCAGCAGCCAAGCCCAGACCGACTGGGTTGTTTACAATGAGCAGTTCTTC. It is translated as CASSQAQTDWVVYNEQFF.

The chain carries TRBV12-3 or TRBV12-4 and TRBJ1-1; D is uncertain. The CDR3 runs 13 residues. Trimming removed 5 bases from V and 5 bases from J, with 12 bases in between. The CDR3 here is CASSPARGTEAFF. The CDR3 nucleotides read TGTGCCAGCAGTCCCGCGAGAGGGACTGAAGCTTTCTTT.

The chain carries TRBV7-9 and TRBJ1-6; 11 bases map to TRBD1. Losses at the gene ends were 1 base for V and 7 bases for J; bases not matched to a gene: 6. The CDR3 totals 17 residues. CDR1 is SEHNR and CDR2 is FQNEAQ in the germline V gene (reference sequence). The CDR3 region is CASSLGGQGAKNSPLHF. DNA of the CDR3: TGTGCCAGCAGCTTAGGAGGACAGGGGGCCAAGAATTCACCCCTCCACTTT.

This clone has just one count. This chain connects TRBV4-1 to TRBJ1-5; 7 bases are a match to TRBD1. The germline V gene encodes CDR1 MGHRA and CDR2 YSYEKL. This CDR3 is 16 amino acids long. With 5 bases clipped from V and 3 bases from J, the junction kept 10 bases outside the gene matches. CDR3 DNA sequence: TGCGCCAGCAGCTTCGAGGAGGGGGCTCACAATCAGCCCCAGCATTTT. It yields the protein CASSFEEGAHNQPQHF.

The chain uses TRBV29-1 and TRBJ2-1; 12 bases are a match to TRBD1. CDR3 length equals 15 residues. Germline CDR1 reads SQVTM; CDR2 reads ANQGSEA. The J segment lost 9 bases and the V segment lost 4 bases, leaving 10 bases of the junction unmatched. CDR3 loop: CSVGGGQGALGEQFF. The CDR3 nucleotides are TGCAGCGTTGGAGGGGGACAGGGGGCGCTTGGTGAGCAGTTCTTC.

The chain is built from TRBV15 and TRBJ1-2, with D possibly TRBD1 on 5 matching bases. Trimming took off 5 bases at V and 7 bases at J, with 17 bases between the two ends. Per germline, CDR1 LNHNV and CDR2 YYDKDF (reference sequence). The CDR3 is made up of 14 amino acids. CDR3 coding DNA: TGTGCCACCAGCTCCCCTGGGCAGGGTGGTGGCTACACCTTC. Its translation: CATSSPGQGGGYTF.

The V call is TRBV3-1 (or the pseudogene TRBV3-2), the J call TRBJ1-2; the D is unclear. Trimming left V 1 base short and J 7 bases short, with 4 bases between. Germline V gene lookup returns CDR1 LGHDT and CDR2 YNNKEL (reference sequence). The CDR3 length is 11 residues. The CDR3 sequence is CASSQGGGYTF. The CDR3 coding sequence is TGTGCCAGCAGCCAAGGCGGTGGCTACACCTTC.

The rearrangement joins TRBV10-2 to TRBJ2-5; D possibly corresponds to TRBD2 (6 bases). This CDR3 has 13 amino acids. Trimming stripped 8 bases from V and 4 bases from J, with 14 bases between. CDR1 is WSHSY, CDR2 SAAADI, per germline. The CDR3: CASSLEGGETQYF. DNA of the CDR3: TGCGCCAGCTCCCTGGAGGGAGGAGAGACCCAGTACTTC.

This chain links TRBV28 with TRBJ2-7, with D uncertain. This CDR3 comprises 13 residues. Germline CDR1 MDHEN, CDR2 SYDVKM. Trimming took 5 bases from V and 4 from J, leaving 12 bases between them. CDR3 sequence: CASSHLVAYEQYF. The DNA for the CDR3 is TGTGCCAGCAGTCACTTAGTTGCGTACGAGCAGTACTTC.

Within the sample, this clone is medium-sized. The V call is TRBV7-6, the J call TRBJ2-3, with 7 positions matching TRBD2. The CDR3 spans 14 residues. CDR1 and CDR2 (germline): SGHVS, FNYEAQ. Trimming removed 1 base from V and 4 bases from J; junction bases left unmatched: 2. CDR3 loop: CASSLGGGADTQYF. The CDR3 DNA follows: TGTGCCAGCAGCTTAGGGGGGGGAGCAGATACGCAGTATTTT.

V is TRBV7-8 and J is TRBJ1-5; a possible D gene is TRBD1 (5 bases). CDR1 and CDR2 from the germline V gene are SGHVS and FQNEAQ. The length of the CDR3 is 17 residues. Trimming left V 5 bases short and J 4 bases short, with 21 bases between. This CDR3 reads CASSPLTAGRGNQPQHF. DNA of the CDR3: TGTGCCAGCAGCCCACTTACGGCAGGGCGAGGGAATCAGCCCCAGCATTTT.

Notes on this clone: Other nucleotide sequences in the sample specify the same CDR3. The rearrangement joins TRBV15 to TRBJ2-7; 8 bases line up with TRBD1. The CDR3 has 14 amino acids. The V gene end was trimmed by 0 bases and the J gene end by 3 bases; junction bases not matched to a gene: 1. From germline, CDR1 is LNHNV and CDR2 YYDKDF (reference sequence). The chain's CDR3 is CATSREGQGYEQYF. Written as DNA, the CDR3 is TGTGCCACCAGCAGAGAAGGACAGGGCTACGAGCAGTACTTC.

A few counts support this clone. The genes are TRBV6-6 and TRBJ2-2, with D perhaps being TRBD1 or TRBD2 (6 bases each). This CDR3 is built from 12 residues. Germline V CDR1 and CDR2: MNHNY, SVGAGI (reference sequence). CDR3 DNA: TGTGCGGGGGGCCTTAACACCGGGGAGCTGTTTTTT. Translated: CAGGLNTGELFF.

The V and J genes are TRBV18 and TRBJ2-7; possible D gene TRBD1, 5 bases. The V end was cut by 2 bases, the J end by 6 bases, with 17 bases between. The CDR3 covers 15 residues. Per the germline V gene, CDR1 is KGHSH and CDR2 is LQKENI. CDR3 bases: TGTGCCAGCTCACCAAGGCAGGTTTATGACAGCGAGCAGTACTTC. Protein: CASSPRQVYDSEQYF.

The chain couples TRBV28 to TRBJ1-3; D might be TRBD1 (5 bases). V was trimmed by 3 bases and J by 0 bases, leaving 9 bases between them. Germline V lookup: CDR1 MDHEN, CDR2 SYDVKM. The CDR3 has 15 amino acids. The CDR3 loop is CASSFSGASGNTIYF. The CDR3, as DNA: TGTGCCAGCAGTTTTAGCGGGGCCTCTGGAAACACCATATATTTT.

This clone was seen only a few times. The chain carries TRBV28 and TRBJ2-2, with D perhaps TRBD1 (5 bases). V was pared by 6 bases and J by 4 bases, with 12 bases between. The CDR3 runs 14 residues. Per the germline V gene, CDR1 is MDHEN and CDR2 is SYDVKM. CDR3 residues: CASREPRGTGELFF. CDR3 in DNA: TGTGCCAGCAGAGAGCCTAGGGGCACCGGGGAGCTGTTTTTT.

The chain couples TRBV3-1 (or the pseudogene TRBV3-2) to TRBJ1-3; unclear D gene. The CDR3 sequence is 16 residues long. Looked up from germline, CDR1 is LGHDT and CDR2 is YNNKEL (reference sequence). Trimming removed 1 base from V and 1 base from J, with 11 bases in between. The CDR3 region is CASSQGERVSGNTIYF. The CDR3 DNA reads as TGTGCCAGCAGCCAAGGAGAACGGGTGTCTGGAAACACCATATATTTT.

V gene TRBV4-2 combines with J gene TRBJ2-2; D remains ambiguous. The CDR3 is made up of 13 amino acids. The V gene's germline CDR1 is LGHNA and CDR2 YNFKEQ. V shed 7 bases and J shed 8 bases, with 14 bases lying between them. CDR3 sequence (DNA): TGTGCCAGCACTAGAGAAGGTAGAGGGGAGCTGTTTTTT. As protein: CASTREGRGELFF.

This clone was counted between two and nine times. Written as DNA, the CDR3 is TGTGCCAGCAGTCGTACAGGGGGCGGTAGATCACCCCTCCACTTT. Amino acid sequence: CASSRTGGGRSPLHF. The chain links TRBV6-5 to TRBJ1-6; 9 bases are a match to TRBD1. The CDR3 covers 15 residues. Trimming cost V 5 bases and J 10 bases; bases outside gene matches: 9. Germline V lookup: CDR1 MNHEY, CDR2 SVGAGI.

V is TRBV3-1 (or the pseudogene TRBV3-2) and J is TRBJ2-7; D might be TRBD2 (5 bases). Germline V CDR1 and CDR2: LGHDT, YNNKEL (reference sequence). V lost 4 bases, J lost 3 bases, and 10 bases lay in between. This CDR3 is built from 13 residues. For the CDR3, the DNA is TGTGCCAGCAGCCGAGGACGGGGCTACGAGCAGTACTTC. Translating it yields CASSRGRGYEQYF.

V and J are TRBV18 and TRBJ1-1; D possibly corresponds to TRBD1 (6 bases). The CDR3 is 17 residues long. The germline V gene encodes CDR1 KGHSH and CDR2 LQKENI. The V gene lost 6 bases and the J gene lost 3 bases, with 23 bases spanning the gap. DNA for the CDR3: TGTGCCAGCTCTACCAATCAACAGGGCGTAGGGGACACTGAAGCTTTCTTT. Translation: CASSTNQQGVGDTEAFF.

The chain employs TRBV19 and TRBJ1-5; no clear D. V was cut by 1 base and J by 6 bases, with 10 bases left in between. From germline, CDR1 is LNHDA and CDR2 SQIVND (reference sequence). This CDR3 comprises 14 residues. The CDR3 loop reads CASSIVGYGQPQHF. The DNA for the CDR3 is TGTGCCAGTAGTATAGTGGGGTACGGTCAGCCCCAGCATTTT. The full variable domain, completed using reference TRBV19 and TRBJ1-5, is DGGITQSPKYLFRKEGQNVTLSCEQNLNHDAMYWYRQDPGQGLRLIYYSQIVNDFQKGDIAEGYSVSREKKESFPLTVTSAQKNPTAFYLCASSIVGYGQPQHFGDGTRLSIL.

The chain couples TRBV5-1 to TRBJ2-1, with D tentatively TRBD2 (5 bases). The CDR3 extends over 17 amino acids. Trimming removed 1 base from V and 0 bases from J, with 14 bases in between. Germline assignment: CDR1 SGHRS and CDR2 YFSETQ. The CDR3 sequence: CASSLRLGGSSYNEQFF. CDR3 bases: TGCGCCAGCAGCTTGAGGTTAGGTGGGAGCTCCTACAATGAGCAGTTCTTC.

In regard to this clone: The sample has other DNA sequences that encode this CDR3 too. This chain connects TRBV6-5 to TRBJ1-1; a possible D gene is TRBD1 (6 bases). V gave up 7 bases and J gave up 1 base, with 10 bases separating them. CDR3 length: 13 amino acids. CDR1 and CDR2 (germline): MNHEY, SVGAGI. The DNA of the CDR3 is TGTGCCAGCATCCTACAGGGGAACACTGAAGCTTTCTTT. Translating it yields CASILQGNTEAFF.